This TCR beta chain was documented in a study of shared clonotypes between healthy human individuals. As concerns this clone: Its specificity is unknown.

TCRdb's table, derived via immunoSEQ multiplex PCR, lists solely in-frame clones and lacks some. The sample lists over 1.4 million clones; 96% were seen once. General study points: Sequencing of the sorted subsets was shown by rarefaction to be incomplete despite large depth. Tissue TCR repertoires likely differ from these blood-only repertoires. Clonotype sharing across a few donors was observed for 5% to 6.5% of naive CD4 clonotypes. Limitation of the genetic and exposure-history diversity represented came from the few donors.

From germline, CDR1 is SQVTM and CDR2 ANQGSEA. Trimming stripped 2 bases from V and 0 bases from J, with 26 bases between. This CDR3 is 20 amino acids long. The source material was naive CD4+ T cells sorted from blood. This sample's subset: CD45RA+ positively selected. This clonotype was obtained from a young man in good health. The chain employs TRBV29-1 and TRBJ2-1, with TRBD2 as a possible D gene (6 bases). The CDR3 DNA is TGCAGCGTTGAACCGACAAGGAGAGCGGGTAGCCGCAGCTCCTACAATGAGCAGTTCTTC. It yields the protein CSVEPTRRAGSRSSYNEQFF.